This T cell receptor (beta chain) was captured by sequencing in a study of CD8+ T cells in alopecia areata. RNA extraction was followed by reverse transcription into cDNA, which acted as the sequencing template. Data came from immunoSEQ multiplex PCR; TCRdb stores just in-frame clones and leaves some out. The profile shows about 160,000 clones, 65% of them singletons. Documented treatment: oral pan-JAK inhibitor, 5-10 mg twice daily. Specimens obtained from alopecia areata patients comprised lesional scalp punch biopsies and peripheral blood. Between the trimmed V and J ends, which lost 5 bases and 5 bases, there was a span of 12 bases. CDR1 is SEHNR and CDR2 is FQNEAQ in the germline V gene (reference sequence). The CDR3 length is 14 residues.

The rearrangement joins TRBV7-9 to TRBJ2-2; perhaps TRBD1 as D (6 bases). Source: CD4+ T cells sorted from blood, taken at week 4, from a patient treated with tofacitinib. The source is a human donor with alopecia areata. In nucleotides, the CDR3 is TGTGCCAGCAGCCCCGGACAGAGGACCGGGGAGCTGTTTTTT. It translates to CASSPGQRTGELFF.